This is a list of T cell receptor beta chains from one sample in a study of identical twins. TCRdb itself ran the 5' RACE reads through MiXCR, one entry per CDR3 protein. The sample consists of around 690,000 distinct CDR3 sequences, 21% of them appearing once. This sample also appeared in a second study, on T cells expressing NK-cell markers.

Specimen: PBMCs. The receptors stem from a woman under 30 in good health. Both conserved end residues are part of each CDR3. The order of the fields is clone size, D gene, V gene, J gene, CDR3 DNA, CDR3 protein. The D gene is left open where the match is weak. Expanded clones are given a class, and other clones once, few, many or no size at all.

many	NA	TRBV6-5	TRBJ1-1	TGTGCCAGCAGTTACACGGGGCGCGACACTGAAGCTTTCTTT	CASSYTGRDTEAFF
few	NA	TRBV6-2/TRBV6-3	TRBJ1-6	TGTGCCAGCCGTATTCAGGCTTCACCCCTCCACTTT	CASRIQASPLHF
many	NA	TRBV3-1	TRBJ1-2	TGTGCCAGCAGCCAAGATGTAGGGACGCCCTATGGCTACACCTTC	CASSQDVGTPYGYTF
few	TRBD1	TRBV7-6	TRBJ2-7	TGTGCCAGCAGCTCGAGGGACAGCTCCTACGAGCAGTACTTC	CASSSRDSSYEQYF
few	NA	TRBV5-1	TRBJ2-1	TGCGCCAGCAGCTCTTTGGAGACTTTGGTCGAGCAGTTCTTC	CASSSLETLVEQFF
few	NA	TRBV6-1	TRBJ2-7	TGTGCAGCGGGCAAATACGACCGGGAGAACGAGCAGTACTTC	CAAGKYDRENEQYF
few	NA	TRBV12-3/TRBV12-4	TRBJ2-1	TGTGCCAGCAGTGACTCTAGCGTGAGAAATGAGCAGTTCTTC	CASSDSSVRNEQFF
few	TRBD1	TRBV7-9	TRBJ2-1	TGTGCCAGCAGCCAGGGGGAAGGAACCTTC	CASSQGEGTF
NA	NA	TRBV6-1	TRBJ2-5	TGTGCCAGCAGCCCCGATGAGCCGTCCCAAGAGACCCAGTACTTC	CASSPDEPSQETQYF
few	NA	TRBV12-3/TRBV12-4	TRBJ2-3	TGTGCCAGCAGTCCTGAATGGGGAACAGATACGCAGTATTTT	CASSPEWGTDTQYF
NA	NA	TRBV20-1	TRBJ2-1	TGCAGTGCTAGAGACATTTCCGGACCATGGACCTACAATGAGCAGTTCTTC	CSARDISGPWTYNEQFF
NA	TRBD2	TRBV12-3/TRBV12-4	TRBJ2-1	TGTGCCAGCAGCAAAACTAGCGGGAGTAATGAGCAGTTCTTC	CASSKTSGSNEQFF
NA	TRBD2	TRBV6-6	TRBJ2-5	TGTGCCACCCAGCGCGGGAGGGCGGAGACCCAGTACTTC	CATQRGRAETQYF
NA	NA	TRBV6-1	TRBJ2-2	TGTGCCAGCAGTGCCTGGACTGTTACCGGGGAGCTGTTTTTT	CASSAWTVTGELFF
few	NA	TRBV5-1	TRBJ2-1	TGCGCCAGCAGCTTGACGGGACCCAATGAGCAGTTCTTC	CASSLTGPNEQFF
NA	TRBD2	TRBV20-1	TRBJ2-1	TGCAGTGCTGGTGGACTAGCGGCCAATGAGCAGTTCTTC	CSAGGLAANEQFF
NA	TRBD1	TRBV6-1	TRBJ2-3	TGTGCCAGCGAAAGGACAGGGGGAGGGACAGATACGCAGTATTTT	CASERTGGGTDTQYF
few	NA	TRBV20-1	TRBJ2-1	TGCAGTGCTAGACCCCAGACATTTTACAATGAGCAGTTCTTC	CSARPQTFYNEQFF
NA	NA	TRBV7-2	TRBJ2-1	TGTGCCAGCAGCCCACGTAGATCGATGCCTGAGCAGTTCTTC	CASSPRRSMPEQFF
few	NA	TRBV5-1	TRBJ2-1	TGCGCCAGCAGCTTGGAGGTCCCGGGGGACAATGAGCAGTTCTTC	CASSLEVPGDNEQFF
NA	NA	TRBV7-3	TRBJ1-1	TGTGCCAGCAGCTTATTAAGATCGGTCGGGTTCTTT	CASSLLRSVGFF
few	NA	TRBV29-1	TRBJ2-2	TGCAGCGTTAGAGACTCCTCCACCGGGGAGCTGTTTTTT	CSVRDSSTGELFF
few	NA	TRBV12-3/TRBV12-4	TRBJ1-5	TGTGCCAGCAGAACTTACGGGCCGACTAGCAATCAGCCCCAGCATTTT	CASRTYGPTSNQPQHF
many	NA	TRBV7-9	TRBJ1-4	TGTGCCAGCAGCCCGGGGGGGGCTGGTAATGAAAAACTGTTTTTT	CASSPGGAGNEKLFF
NA	NA	TRBV6-1	TRBJ2-5	TGTGCCAGCAGGACTCCGGAGACCCAGTACTTC	CASRTPETQYF
few	NA	TRBV5-1	TRBJ1-4	TGCGCCAGCAGCTTTAGTCGGCAGAATGAAAAACTGTTTTTT	CASSFSRQNEKLFF
many	TRBD1	TRBV7-9	TRBJ2-7	TGTGCCAGCAGCGAAAGGGGGACAGGGGGCGGCGGGCAGTACTTC	CASSERGTGGGGQYF
few	NA	TRBV5-1	TRBJ2-7	TGCGCCAGCAGTGTCCTAGGGAGCATCTACGAGCAGTACTTC	CASSVLGSIYEQYF
NA	TRBD2	TRBV20-1	TRBJ2-7	TGCAGTGCTACCAGGACTAGCGGGGTGAACTCCTACGAGCAGTACTTC	CSATRTSGVNSYEQYF
few	TRBD1	TRBV10-2	TRBJ2-1	TGCGCCGCGGGACAGGGCCACAATGAGCAGTTCTTC	CAAGQGHNEQFF
NA	NA	TRBV20-1	TRBJ2-1	TGCAGTGCTAGATACCGCTCCTACAATGAGCAGTTCTTC	CSARYRSYNEQFF
few	NA	TRBV7-9	TRBJ2-7	TGTGCCAGCAGCGCGGACCCTAACCCCTACGAGCAGTACTTC	CASSADPNPYEQYF
few	TRBD2	TRBV7-2	TRBJ2-4	TGTGCCAGCAGCTTAGCCGCTTCTTTCCCGGGACTAGGAAGGGACATTCAGTACTTC	CASSLAASFPGLGRDIQYF
NA	NA	TRBV7-6	TRBJ2-2	TGTGCCAGCAGCCCCGAATCGTCGGTGGTTACCGGGGAGCTGTTTTTT	CASSPESSVVTGELFF
few	TRBD1	TRBV12-3/TRBV12-4	TRBJ2-7	TGTGCCAGCAGTTTAAGGGACAGGGACGACGAGCAGTACTTC	CASSLRDRDDEQYF
few	NA	TRBV30	TRBJ2-5	TGTGCCTGGAGTGTACCGGAGACCCAGTACTTC	CAWSVPETQYF